This TCR beta chain appears in the sequencing data of a study of blood T cell repertoires in COVID-19. Study-level background: The samples span acute and convalescent COVID-19 from the United States, Italy and Spain. T cells, B-cell-depleted T cells, or PBMCs supplied cDNA or gDNA.

Methods used by the authors: Reference gene primers were amplified, and this amplification served to estimate nucleated cell counts. The data were produced by immunoSEQ multiplex PCR, yet TCRdb's version contains in-frame clones alone and is incomplete. V and J calls and clone size are as listed in that table; D and trimming were resolved from the DNA. The data show tens of thousands of clones, more than 75% seen once. The CDR3 has 15 residues. Per the germline V gene, CDR1 is ENHRY and CDR2 is SYGVKD. With V trimmed by 0 bases and J by 5 bases, 4 bases remained unmatched. This chain uses TRBV10-3 with TRBJ2-3; 8 bases match TRBD2. Sequenced sample: peripheral blood. The sequence derives from a man in his sixties with active or convalescent COVID-19. CDR3 sequence: CAISESRGGVDTQYF. The CDR3 nucleotides are TGTGCCATCAGTGAGTCCCGGGGGGGCGTAGATACGCAGTATTTT.